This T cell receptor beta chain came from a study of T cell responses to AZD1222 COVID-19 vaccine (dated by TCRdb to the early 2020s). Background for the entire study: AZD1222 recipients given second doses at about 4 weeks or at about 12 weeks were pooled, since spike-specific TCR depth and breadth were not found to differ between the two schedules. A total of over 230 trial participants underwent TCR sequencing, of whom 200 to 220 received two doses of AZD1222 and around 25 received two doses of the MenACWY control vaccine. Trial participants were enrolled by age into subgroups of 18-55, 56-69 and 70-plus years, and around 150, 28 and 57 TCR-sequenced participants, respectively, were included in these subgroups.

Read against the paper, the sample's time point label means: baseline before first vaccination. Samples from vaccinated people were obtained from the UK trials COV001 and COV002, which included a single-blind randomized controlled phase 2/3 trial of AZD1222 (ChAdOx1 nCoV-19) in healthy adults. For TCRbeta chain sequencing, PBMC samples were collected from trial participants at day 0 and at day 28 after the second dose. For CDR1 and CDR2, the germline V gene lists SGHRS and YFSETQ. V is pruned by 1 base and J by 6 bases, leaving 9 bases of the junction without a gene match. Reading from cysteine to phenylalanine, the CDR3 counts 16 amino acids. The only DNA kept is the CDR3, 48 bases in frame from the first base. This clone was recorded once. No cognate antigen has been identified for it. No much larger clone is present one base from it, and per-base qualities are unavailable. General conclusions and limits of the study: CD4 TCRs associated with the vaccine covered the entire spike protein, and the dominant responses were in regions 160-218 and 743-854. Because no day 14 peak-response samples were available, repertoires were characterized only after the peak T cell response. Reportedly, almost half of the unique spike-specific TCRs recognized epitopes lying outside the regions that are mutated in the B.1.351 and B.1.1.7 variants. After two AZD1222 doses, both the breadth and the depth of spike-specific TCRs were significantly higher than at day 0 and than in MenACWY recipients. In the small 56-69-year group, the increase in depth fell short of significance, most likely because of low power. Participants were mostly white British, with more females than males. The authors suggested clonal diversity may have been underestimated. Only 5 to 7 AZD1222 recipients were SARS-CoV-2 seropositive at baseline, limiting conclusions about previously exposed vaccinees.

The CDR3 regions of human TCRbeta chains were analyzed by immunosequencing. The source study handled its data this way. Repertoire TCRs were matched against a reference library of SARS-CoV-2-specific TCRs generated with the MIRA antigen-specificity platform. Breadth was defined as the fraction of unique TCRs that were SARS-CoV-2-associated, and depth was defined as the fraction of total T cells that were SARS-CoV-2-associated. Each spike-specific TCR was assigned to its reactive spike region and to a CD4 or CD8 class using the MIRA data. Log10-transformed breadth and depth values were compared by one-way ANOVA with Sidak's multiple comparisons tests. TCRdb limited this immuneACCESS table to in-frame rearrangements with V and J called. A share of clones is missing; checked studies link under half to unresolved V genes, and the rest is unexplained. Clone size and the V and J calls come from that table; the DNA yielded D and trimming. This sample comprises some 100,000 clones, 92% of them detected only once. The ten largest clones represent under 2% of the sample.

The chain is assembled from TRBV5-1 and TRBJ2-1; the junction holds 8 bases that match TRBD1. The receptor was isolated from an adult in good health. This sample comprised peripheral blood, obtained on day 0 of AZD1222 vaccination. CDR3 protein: CASSLNLGDRTNEQFF. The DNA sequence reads TGCGCCAGCAGCTTGAATCTTGGGGACAGGACCAATGAGCAGTTCTTC.